These T cell receptor beta chains were read from a single sample in a study of blood T cell repertoires in COVID-19. Measured with immunoSEQ multiplex PCR; TCRdb has only the in-frame clones, and not every one. The data show about 400,000 clones, with roughly 87% seen just once and approximately 3% held by the top ten. The material sequenced was PBMCs or T cells enriched from blood (not recorded which). Every receptor here comes from a woman between 25 and 40 years old who had recovered from COVID-19. Both conserved end residues are trimmed from each CDR3.

CDR3aa,v_gene
ASSLRETQY,TRBV2
ASSFGYGYT,TRBV12-3/TRBV12-4
ASSQDDRGTGYNEQF,TRBV4-2
ASSARDSAYEQF,TRBV2
ASSLVGTGNTGELF,TRBV5-1
ASSRGSGANVLT,TRBV28
ASSSSGGVNQPQH,TRBV6-5
ASSRDRGRGGELF,TRBV5-1
ASSLWTDGNTIY,TRBV3-1/TRBV3-2
ASKWFVSAPGYT,TRBV19
ASTRDSNQPQH,TRBV6-5
ASKRGQGETQY,TRBV6-5
ASSRTGIEPQH,TRBV7-2
ASSPRTGEVDTQY,TRBV7-8
ASSFRGENEKLF,TRBV28
ASSPDTDTQY,TRBV9
SVQEELNQPQH,TRBV29-1
ASSLMGAPGEQY,TRBV11-2
ASSYLIGGETQY,TRBV6-5
ASSQDRVGMRTEAF,TRBV14
ASSFAGFTAGELF,TRBV28
ASRVTSGSSGELF,TRBV5-4
ASSLEGSTDTQY,TRBV7-9
ASSQVETGHTEAF,TRBV4-2
ASSVRGGGYT,TRBV2
ASSLWGDYGYT,TRBV27
ASRALAGQETQY,TRBV6-1
ASSIVSGSRAQY,TRBV19
ASSLNRAGVEQY,TRBV5-8
ASSIDLSLYYGYT,TRBV19
ASSGAGGVGQPQH,TRBV2
ASSPIAGQGRAYEQY,TRBV18
ASSTLGTANYGYT,TRBV5-1
ASLELGRARNSPLH,TRBV28
ASSERSGWGREQPQH,TRBV4-1
ASSLDREGSPLH,TRBV5-1
ASSLEGRTNEKLF,TRBV7-9
ASSLTGYGSGNTIY,TRBV7-9
ASSASPNTEAF,TRBV2
ASSLAELPDTQY,TRBV5-8
ASSTGTSGRAVEF,TRBV5-6
AIATETAEQY,TRBV10-3
ASSPISGWSSYEQY,TRBV6-2/TRBV6-3
ASSIGTGPSPLH,TRBV5-4
ATSREGGKGGNTEAF,TRBV15
ASSQDSNYLVDTQY,TRBV3-1/TRBV3-2
ATSRDRGSLTYNSPLH,TRBV15
ASSYGLAASNEQF,TRBV4-2
ASSFFVVEAF,TRBV12-3/TRBV12-4
ASSLAGSYNEQF,TRBV27
ASSISLSGTANEKLF,TRBV19
ASSLPWNTEAF,TRBV7-2
ASSPRQGLGTQY,TRBV28
ASSFPGQWGNTEAF,TRBV7-9
ASSQESGGSNNEQF,TRBV3-1/TRBV3-2
ASSLGRGPHYEQY,TRBV13
ASSPAGGFWEQY,TRBV28